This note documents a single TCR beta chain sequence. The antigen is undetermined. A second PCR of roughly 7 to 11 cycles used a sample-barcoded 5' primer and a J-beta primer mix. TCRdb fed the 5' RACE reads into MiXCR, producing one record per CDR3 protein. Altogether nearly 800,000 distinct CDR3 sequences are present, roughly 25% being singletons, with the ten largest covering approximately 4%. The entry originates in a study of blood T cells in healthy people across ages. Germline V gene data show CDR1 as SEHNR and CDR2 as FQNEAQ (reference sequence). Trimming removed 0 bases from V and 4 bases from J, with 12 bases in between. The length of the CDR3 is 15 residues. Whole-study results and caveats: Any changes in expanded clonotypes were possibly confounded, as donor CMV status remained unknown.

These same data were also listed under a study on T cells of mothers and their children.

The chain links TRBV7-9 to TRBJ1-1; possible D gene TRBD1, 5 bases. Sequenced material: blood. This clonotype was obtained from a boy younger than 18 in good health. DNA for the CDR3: TGTGCCAGCAGCTTAGCTCAGGGTATCGGCACTGAAGCTTTCTTT. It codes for CASSLAQGIGTEAFF. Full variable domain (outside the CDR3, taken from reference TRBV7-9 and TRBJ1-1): DTGVSQNPRHKITKRGQNVTFRCDPISEHNRLYWYRQTLGQGPEFLTYFQNEAQLEKSRLLSDRFSAERPKGSFSTLEIQRTEQGDSAMYLCASSLAQGIGTEAFFGQGTRLTVV.